This T cell receptor (beta chain) appears in the sequencing data of a study of beta chain features in type 1 diabetes. General study findings and limits: Among type 1 diabetes patients, VDJ junctions had fewer insertions and more deletions. All four CD4+ subsets from Type 1 diabetes patients carried moderately but significantly shorter TCRB CDR3s.

Expressed TCRB transcripts were sequenced because the entire RNA isolate underwent reverse transcription. Assay: immunoSEQ multiplex PCR; the TCRdb copy retains only in-frame clones and omits some. The sample holds about 710,000 clones, around 15% seen once. Trimming removed 1 base from V and 5 bases from J, with 5 bases in between. The germline V gene encodes CDR1 KGHSH and CDR2 LQKENI. CDR3 length: 12 amino acids. It was via CD45RO/CCR7/CD25/CD127/CD95/CD27 that CD4+ naive, central memory, regulatory and stem cell-like memory cells were sorted. Only a few counts were recorded for this clone. Antigen: not known. Distinct nucleotide sequences in the sample also encode this CDR3.

Sequenced sample: naive CD4+ T cells from blood. The J gene is TRBJ2-5, the V gene TRBV18; D is uncertain. This TCR came from a man between 18 and 29 years old with type 1 diabetes. For the CDR3, the DNA is TGTGCCAGCTCACCACAAGAGGAGACCCAGTACTTC. Its translation is CASSPQEETQYF.